This T cell receptor (beta chain) was profiled in a study of blood T cell repertoires in COVID-19. Looking at the study overall: Some COVID-19 samples were acute and others convalescent; all came from the United States, Italy and Spain. The cDNA or gDNA used as material had been derived from T cells, B-cell-depleted T cells, or PBMCs.

Trimming stripped 5 bases from V and 8 bases from J, with 12 bases between. This CDR3 has 13 residues. In the original processing: Using reference gene primer amplification, nucleated cell counts were estimated. Method: immunoSEQ multiplex PCR; TCRdb's copy keeps in-frame clones and lacks some. V and J calls and clone size follow that table, whereas D and trimming were derived from the DNA. This sample has 150,000 to 200,000 clones, with about 80% found just once. The V gene is TRBV12-3 or TRBV12-4, the J gene TRBJ1-4; D not certain. The sequence was obtained from a man aged 55 to 70 with acute or convalescent COVID-19. The sample comprised peripheral blood. CDR3 sequence (DNA): TGTGCCAGCAGTGTCGGACGGAGGGAAAAACTGTTTTTT. This codes for CASSVGRREKLFF.